This T cell receptor (beta chain) was sequenced in a study of long-term antiretroviral therapy in people with HIV. Study-level results: Repertoires with HIV possessed tighter CDR3 length spans than those of controls.

The CDR3 totals 17 residues. Per germline, CDR1 WNHNN and CDR2 SYGVQD (reference sequence). J was trimmed by 4 bases and V by 5 bases; bases with no gene match: 12. Concerning this clone: As yet, its antigen is unknown.

Per donor, a minimum of one pre-ART and a minimum of two post-ART PBMC samples were available. The cryopreserved samples used held roughly 1-10 million PBMC prior to extraction of DNA. Sequencing relied on immunoSEQ assay v3.0, run at survey level. Profiled with immunoSEQ multiplex PCR; TCRdb holds only in-frame clones, not every one. Here the sample spans about 35,000 clones, roughly 82% being singletons. The clonotype originates from a man aged 18 to 29 with HIV. V is TRBV10-1 and J is TRBJ1-5; 9 positions match TRBD1. The sample in question was unsorted PBMCs, obtained 0.3 years after starting antiretroviral therapy. CDR3 region: CASSSRGGDRGNQPQHF. CDR3 nucleotide sequence: TGCGCCAGCAGTTCCCGGGGAGGAGACAGGGGGAATCAGCCCCAGCATTTT.